These 10 T cell receptor beta chains originate from one sample sequenced in a study of blood T cell repertoires in COVID-19. Clones were read by immunoSEQ multiplex PCR, and TCRdb kept only the in-frame ones, dropping some. The data show 340,000 or so clones, about 86% seen once. The sample comprised peripheral blood. These receptors all stem from a young man with active or convalescent COVID-19.

This clone was detected a few times. The chain couples TRBV7-9 to TRBJ1-2; no clear D gene. The CDR3 is made up of 14 amino acids. Per germline, CDR1 SEHNR and CDR2 FQNEAQ (reference sequence). Trimming cost V 4 bases and J 0 bases, with 9 bases left between them. The CDR3 here is CASSSPGANYGYTF. CDR3 coding DNA: TGTGCCAGCAGCTCACCCGGGGCTAACTATGGCTACACCTTC.

This clone was picked up one time. This chain connects TRBV5-4 to TRBJ2-1, with D possibly being TRBD1 (5 bases). Germline-derived CDR1 and CDR2 are SGHNT and YYREEE (reference sequence). The V gene lost 1 base and the J gene lost 10 bases, with 12 bases spanning the gap. The CDR3 has 13 residues. The CDR3 DNA reads as TGTGCCAGCAGCTTGAGGGTGGGGCAGGAGCAGTTCTTC. This sequence encodes CASSLRVGQEQFF.

CDR3 amino acids: CASSLSNQMNTEAFF. The CDR3 region has the DNA TGTGCCAGCAGCTTATCCAATCAGATGAACACTGAAGCTTTCTTT. The J gene is TRBJ1-1, the V gene TRBV11-3; D remains ambiguous. The CDR3 contains 15 residues. Per germline, CDR1 SGHNT and CDR2 YENEEA. V was trimmed by 2 bases and J by 0 bases, leaving 10 bases between them.

The chain joins TRBV5-8 to TRBJ1-1, with 7 bases fitting TRBD1. Germline CDR1 SGHTS, CDR2 YDEGEE. The CDR3 totals 16 residues. V lost 4 bases, J lost 0 bases, and 9 bases stayed unmatched. The CDR3 bases are TGTGCCAGCAGCCCTCGGACAGGTAACATGAACACTGAAGCTTTCTTT. Its translation is CASSPRTGNMNTEAFF.

The chain employs TRBV2 and TRBJ2-5, with 12 bases lining up with TRBD2. This CDR3 contains 16 residues. With V trimmed by 6 bases and J by 1 base, 6 bases remained unmatched. Germline-derived CDR1 and CDR2 are SNHLY and FYNNEI. Written as DNA, the CDR3 is TGTGCCAGCAGGGCGACTAGCGGGGGCCTCCAAGAGACCCAGTACTTC. Protein sequence: CASRATSGGLQETQYF.

The chain has TRBV27 and TRBJ2-1; TRBD2 might be the D (6 bases). Trimming removed 3 bases at V and 7 bases at J, with 13 bases between. The CDR3 length is 14 residues. Germline CDR1 and CDR2: MNHEY and SMNVEV (reference sequence). The CDR3 protein is CASSFGAGRNEQFF. CDR3 nucleotides: TGTGCCAGCAGTTTTGGGGCTGGGAGGAATGAGCAGTTCTTC.

The chain has TRBV5-1 and TRBJ1-4, with a weak D call TRBD1 (6 bases). The CDR3 runs 14 residues. V was shortened by 4 bases and J by 8 bases, with 15 bases between the two germline ends. Germline V gene sequence: CDR1 SGHRS, CDR2 YFSETQ. CDR3 bases: TGCGCCAGCAGCCAGGGAGGGGGTGAAGAAAAACTGTTTTTT. Encoded protein: CASSQGGGEEKLFF.

The chain employs TRBV30 and TRBJ1-2; TRBD1 agrees at 7 bases. This CDR3 spans 13 amino acids. Trimming took 0 bases from V and 6 from J; bases not matched to a gene: 4. CDR1 is GTSNPN and CDR2 is SVGIG in the germline V gene (reference sequence). The chain's CDR3 is CAWSVNRGNGYTF. CDR3 DNA: TGTGCCTGGAGTGTAAACAGGGGAAATGGCTACACCTTC.

The chain joins TRBV4-3 to TRBJ1-3; no firm D call. Per the germline V gene, CDR1 is LGHNA and CDR2 is YSLEER. The CDR3 is 15 residues long. The germline V and J ends were trimmed by 1 base and 2 bases, with 9 bases remaining between them. The CDR3 loop is CASSQGAGPGNTIYF. The DNA for the CDR3 is TGCGCCAGCAGCCAAGGTGCAGGCCCTGGAAACACCATATATTTT.

A single count supports this clone. V gene TRBV11-3 combines with J gene TRBJ1-1, with 8 nucleotides matching TRBD1. Germline V CDR1 and CDR2: SGHNT, YENEEA. The CDR3 covers 16 residues. Trimming cost V 5 bases and J 1 base; bases outside gene matches: 9. CDR3 nucleotide sequence: TGTGCCAGCAGCCAGGGGACAGGACGGGGGAACACTGAAGCTTTCTTT. It translates to CASSQGTGRGNTEAFF.